Presented here are 9 T cell receptor beta chains from one specimen sequenced in a study of Graves' ophthalmopathy and Graves' hyperthyroidism. TCR beta CDR3 amplification used RNA transcripts. First-round RT-PCR used HTBI primers; second-round multiplex PCR followed. TCRdb ran MiXCR on the multiplex PCR reads and lists one entry per CDR3 protein. The sample comprises over 11,000 distinct CDR3 sequences, 50% of which are singletons, and around 50% rests with the top ten. Sequenced input: peripheral blood. The receptors here all came from a woman aged 25 to 39 with Graves' ophthalmopathy.

By proportion, this clonotype is medium-sized. This chain joins TRBV9 and TRBJ2-7, with 9 bases matching TRBD2. CDR1 is SGDLS and CDR2 is YYNGEE in the germline V gene. The CDR3 is 15 residues long. Unmatched junction bases numbered 5, after V lost 4 bases and J lost 0 bases. The CDR3, as DNA: TGTGCCAGCAGCTCCGGGACTAGCTTCTCCTACGAGCAGTACTTC. Translating gives CASSSGTSFSYEQYF.

There are many counts of this clonotype. The chain recombines TRBV2 with TRBJ2-7, with D tentatively TRBD2 (5 bases). CDR1 is SNHLY, CDR2 FYNNEI, per germline. There are 15 residues in the CDR3. Trimming removed 1 base at V and 6 bases at J, with 16 bases between. CDR3: CASSEVGTPGGEQYF. The CDR3 nucleotides read TGTGCCAGCAGTGAAGTAGGTACGCCAGGAGGCGAGCAGTACTTC.

By share, this clonotype counts as medium-sized. The chain is built from TRBV5-1 and TRBJ2-3; 15 positions match TRBD2. J lost 8 bases, V lost 0 bases, and 10 bases had no gene match. Germline V lookup: CDR1 SGHRS, CDR2 YFSETQ. The CDR3 is 18 amino acids. CDR3 in amino acids: CASSLDHPGLAGGVTQYF. CDR3 coding DNA: TGCGCCAGCAGCTTGGATCATCCGGGACTAGCGGGAGGAGTTACGCAGTATTTT.

The sample holds one count of this clonotype. This may arise from a read error, as a much more abundant clone is one base away. J is TRBJ1-5 and V is TRBV18, with a tentative D call TRBD1 (5 bases). Per germline, CDR1 KGHSH and CDR2 LQKENI. There are 15 residues in the CDR3. V was shortened by 1 base and J by 7 bases, with 14 bases between the two germline ends. Written as DNA, the CDR3 is TGTGCCAGCTCACCACTAGGGGTCGGCGAGCAGCCCCAGCATTTT. The encoded protein is CASSPLGVGEQPQHF. Full variable domain (missing parts from reference TRBV18 and TRBJ1-5): NAGVMQNPRHLVRRRGQEARLRCSPMKGHSHVYWYRQLPEEGLKFMVYLQKENIIDESGMPKERFSAEFPKEGPSILRIQQVVRGDSAAYFCASSPLGVGEQPQHFGDGTRLSIL.

The V gene is TRBV6-5, the J gene TRBJ1-1, with D perhaps matching TRBD1 (6 bases). Per germline, CDR1 MNHEY and CDR2 SVGAGI. The V end was cut by 5 bases, the J end by 10 bases, with 23 bases between. CDR3 length equals 15 residues. The CDR3 DNA sequence: TGTGCCAGCAGTACCGACGGGGGCCTTAACACAGGAGCTTTCTTT. Its protein is CASSTDGGLNTGAFF.

V gene TRBV7-8 combines with J gene TRBJ2-3, with D possibly called TRBD1 or TRBD2 (5 bases each). Germline loops: CDR1 SGHVS, CDR2 FQNEAQ. CDR3 length: 16 amino acids. The CDR3: CTKTDPRGRSTDTQYF. The CDR3 DNA follows: TGTACCAAAACCGACCCCCGGGGCCGCAGCACAGATACGCAGTATTTT.

The chain links TRBV12-3 or TRBV12-4 to TRBJ1-6, with 8 bases lining up with TRBD1. Losses at the gene ends were 6 bases for V and 12 bases for J; bases not matched to a gene: 13. This CDR3 has 15 amino acids. In DNA, the CDR3 is TGTGCCAGCAGCCTAGGACAGGGACTTTTCGTACCCCTCCACTTT. Amino acid sequence: CASSLGQGLFVPLHF.

The J gene is TRBJ2-7, the V gene TRBV7-2; D ambiguous. This CDR3 is 12 amino acids long. CDR1 is SGHTA, CDR2 FQGNSA, per germline. V lost 4 bases to trimming and J lost 3 bases, with 7 bases between them. The DNA for the CDR3 is TGTGCCAGCAGCTCTCTCCGCTACGAGCAGTACTTC. This gives the protein CASSSLRYEQYF.

V is TRBV11-2 and J is TRBJ2-7; unclear D gene. The CDR3 has 11 amino acids. The germline V gene has CDR1 SGHAT and CDR2 FQNNGV. Trimming removed 5 bases from V and 5 bases from J, with 7 bases in between. CDR3 region: CASSATDEQYV. In nucleotides, the CDR3 is TGTGCCAGCAGCGCGACGGACGAGCAGTACGTC.